Many counts were recorded for the clone carrying this T cell receptor (beta chain). Antigen: not known. Each person with ophthalmopathy scored at least 3 on the Clinical Activity Score, reached NOSPECS grade 4 or higher, and had been ill under 3 months. The diagnoses drew upon clinical symptoms, serum thyroxine and TRAb, thyroid ultrasound and orbital computed tomography. The sample is drawn from a study of T cells in Graves' hyperthyroidism and ophthalmopathy. Findings and limits, study-wide: Through a model of 13 V-J features, ophthalmopathy was separated from stable hyperthyroidism. The model made its ophthalmopathy prediction, and onset followed a median about 5.9 months later.

This CDR3 is 12 amino acids long. V gave up 6 bases and J gave up 7 bases, with 9 bases separating them. Germline V gene data show CDR1 as MDHEN and CDR2 as SYDVKM. Amplified regions were TCR beta CDR3 sequences from RNA transcripts. First-round RT-PCR with HTBI primers amplified the TCR CDR3 region. TCRdb independently ran MiXCR on the multiplex PCR reads; one entry per CDR3 protein. In the table there are almost 35,000 distinct CDR3 sequences, around 53% of which are singletons. The chain has TRBV28 and TRBJ1-4, with no clear D. Sequenced: blood. The sequence came from a woman aged 40 to 55 with Graves' ophthalmopathy. The CDR3 DNA is TGTGCCAGCAGAGGTACCGGTGAAAAACTGTTTTTT. Translation gives CASRGTGEKLFF.